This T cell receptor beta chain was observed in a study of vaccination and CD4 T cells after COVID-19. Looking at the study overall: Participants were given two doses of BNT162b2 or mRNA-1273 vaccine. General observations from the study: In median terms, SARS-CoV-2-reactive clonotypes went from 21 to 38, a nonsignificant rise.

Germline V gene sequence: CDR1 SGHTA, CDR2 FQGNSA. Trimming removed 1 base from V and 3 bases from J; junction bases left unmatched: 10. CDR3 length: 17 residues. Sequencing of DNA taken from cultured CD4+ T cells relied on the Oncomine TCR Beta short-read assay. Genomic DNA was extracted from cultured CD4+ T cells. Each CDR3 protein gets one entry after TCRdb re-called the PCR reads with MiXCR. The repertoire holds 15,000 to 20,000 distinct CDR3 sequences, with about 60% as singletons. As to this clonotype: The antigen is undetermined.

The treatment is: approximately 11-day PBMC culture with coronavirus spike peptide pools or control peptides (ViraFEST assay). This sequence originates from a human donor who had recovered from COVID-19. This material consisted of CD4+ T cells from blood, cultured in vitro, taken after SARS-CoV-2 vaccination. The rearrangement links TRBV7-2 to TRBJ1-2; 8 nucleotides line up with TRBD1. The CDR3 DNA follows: TGTGCCAGCAGCTTAGGTTCAGGACAGGGATTTTACTATGGCTACACCTTC. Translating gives CASSLGSGQGFYYGYTF.